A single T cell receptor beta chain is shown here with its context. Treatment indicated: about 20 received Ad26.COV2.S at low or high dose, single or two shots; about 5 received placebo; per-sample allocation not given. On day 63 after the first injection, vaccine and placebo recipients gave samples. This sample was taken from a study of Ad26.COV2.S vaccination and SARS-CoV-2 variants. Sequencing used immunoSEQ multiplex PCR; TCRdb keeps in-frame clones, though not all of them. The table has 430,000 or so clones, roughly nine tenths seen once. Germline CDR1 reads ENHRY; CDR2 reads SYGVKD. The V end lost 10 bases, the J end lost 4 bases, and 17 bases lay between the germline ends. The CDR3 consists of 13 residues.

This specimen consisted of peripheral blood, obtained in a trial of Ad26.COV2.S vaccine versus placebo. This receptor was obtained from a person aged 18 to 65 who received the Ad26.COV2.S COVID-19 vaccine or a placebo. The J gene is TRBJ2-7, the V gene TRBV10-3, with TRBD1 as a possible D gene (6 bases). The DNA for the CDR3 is TGTGCCACCAATTCCGGGACACCGTACGAGCAGTACTTC. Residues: CATNSGTPYEQYF.